This TCR beta chain was identified in a study of T cell clonotyping in hematopoietic cell transplantation. Whole-study findings and limits: Pathologically expanded recipient clonotypes increased progressively from day 30 to day 180 as diversity fell. Few recipient clonotypes overlapped donors; over 95% were de novo at given depth. No sorting was done, leaving CD4 and CD8 contributions mixed.

Samples: about 28 days before transplant, then days 30, 100 and 180 after. Using immunoSEQ multiplex PCR, the repertoire was profiled, and TCRdb retains in-frame clones only, with some absent. The sample includes 7,000 or so clones, about 83% of them seen just once. Trimming took off 8 bases at V and 8 bases at J, with 13 bases between the two ends. Germline CDR1 is SGHRS and CDR2 is YFSETQ. The CDR3 totals 12 residues. On this clone itself: Antigen unknown.

The source is a male patient between 45 and 60 years old who had an allogeneic stem cell transplant from a related donor, so the T cells may come from the graft donor. Some clones in this sample may be carry-over from other donors' samples. The chain links TRBV5-1 to TRBJ1-4, with D possibly being TRBD1 (5 bases). This sample comprised PBMCs, obtained 100 days after allogeneic stem cell transplant. This chain's CDR3 is CASRTSEEKLFF. The CDR3 bases are TGCGCCAGTCGGACATCGGAGGAAAAACTGTTTTTT.